This is a list of T cell receptor beta chains from one sample in a study of beta chain features in type 1 diabetes. The table came from immunoSEQ multiplex PCR; TCRdb's copy has only in-frame clones and leaves some out. The table includes a few hundred thousand clones, around 15% detected once. Sequenced sample: central memory CD4+ T cells from blood. These receptors were obtained from a young man in good health. Both conserved end residues are part of each CDR3. The order of the fields is clone size, D gene, J gene, V gene, CDR3 protein, CDR3 DNA. The D gene is left open where the match is weak. Not all rows give a size; the values are once, few, many and, for expanded clones, a class.

many | TRBD2 | TRBJ2-7 | TRBV29-1 | CSVAKLAGISYEQYF | TGCAGCGTTGCGAAACTAGCGGGGATCTCCTACGAGCAGTACTTC
- | - | TRBJ2-1 | TRBV7-2 | CASSLEGNSYNEQFF | TGTGCCAGCAGCTTAGAGGGGAACAGCTACAATGAGCAGTTCTTC
few | TRBD1 | TRBJ1-3 | TRBV7-2 | CASSKDRGSGNTIYF | TGTGCCAGCAGCAAAGACAGGGGGTCAGGAAACACCATATATTTT
few | - | TRBJ1-3 | TRBV6-1 | CASIRSGDTIYF | TGTGCCAGCATCAGATCTGGAGACACCATATATTTT
- | - | TRBJ1-4 | TRBV30 | CAWGKGLGEKLFF | TGTGCCTGGGGGAAGGGATTAGGAGAAAAACTGTTTTTT
many | - | TRBJ1-5 | TRBV29-1 | CSASRGGNQPQHF | TGCAGCGCCTCGAGAGGGGGCAATCAGCCCCAGCATTTT
- | TRBD1 | TRBJ1-6 | TRBV18 | CASSRQGAQYNSPLHF | TGTGCCAGCTCCCGACAGGGGGCCCAATATAATTCACCCCTCCACTTT
- | TRBD1 | TRBJ2-7 | TRBV4-3 | CASSHETKGARREQYF | TGCGCCAGCAGCCACGAAACTAAGGGGGCGCGGCGCGAGCAGTACTTC
few | - | TRBJ1-1 | TRBV7-2 | CASSLYPGVVSEAFF | TGTGCCAGCAGCTTATACCCAGGGGTTGTGTCTGAAGCTTTCTTT
- | - | TRBJ1-6 | TRBV5-5 | CASSLMAATPNSPLHF | TGTGCCAGCAGCTTGATGGCAGCCACCCCCAATTCACCCCTCCACTTT
- | - | TRBJ2-3 | TRBV7-2 | CASNEASYRGTDTQYF | TGTGCCAGCAATGAGGCGAGTTATAGGGGCACAGATACGCAGTATTTT
- | TRBD2 | TRBJ2-1 | TRBV14 | CASSLGGRWDEQFF | TGTGCCAGCAGCCTCGGGGGGAGATGGGATGAGCAGTTCTTC
- | TRBD1 | TRBJ2-5 | TRBV5-6 | CASSRDRRQETQYF | TGTGCCAGCAGCCGGGACAGGCGGCAAGAGACCCAGTACTTC
few | - | TRBJ2-6 | TRBV4-1 | CASSPGHSGANVLTF | TGCGCCAGCAGCCCTGGACACTCTGGGGCCAACGTCCTGACTTTC
- | - | TRBJ2-7 | TRBV7-9 | CASSPMTDTNLFYKQYF | TGTGCCAGCAGCCCGATGACAGATACCAACTTGTTCTACAAGCAGTACTTC
- | TRBD2 | TRBJ2-3 | TRBV9 | CASSGTSGHTDTQYF | TGTGCCAGCAGCGGGACTAGCGGACACACAGATACGCAGTATTTT
few | - | TRBJ2-2 | TRBV7-8 | CASSLRSSTQAGELFF | TGTGCCAGCAGCTTACGCTCCAGCACCCAGGCCGGGGAGCTGTTTTTT
- | - | TRBJ2-1 | TRBV20-1 | CSARSGRQFF | TGCAGTGCTAGAAGCGGTAGGCAGTTCTTC
- | TRBD1 | TRBJ2-7 | TRBV19 | CASSPTGDLNEQYF | TGTGCCAGTAGTCCGACAGGGGATCTCAACGAGCAGTACTTC
- | TRBD2 | TRBJ2-1 | TRBV11-2 | CASSRTGTSRGNEQFF | TGTGCCAGCAGCCGGACCGGGACTAGTAGAGGCAATGAGCAGTTCTTC
- | - | TRBJ1-2 | TRBV4-3 | CASSQGTGTDYGYTF | TGCGCCAGCAGCCAAGGTACCGGGACGGATTATGGCTACACCTTC
- | - | TRBJ2-3 | TRBV6-5 | CASRDFTSTDTQYF | TGTGCCAGCAGGGACTTTACTAGCACAGATACGCAGTATTTT
few | TRBD2 | TRBJ2-1 | TRBV10-3 | CAISESIGVSGTYNEQFF | TGTGCCATCAGTGAGTCAATCGGAGTTAGCGGGACCTACAATGAGCAGTTCTTC
- | TRBD2 | TRBJ2-3 | TRBV5-4 | CASSQGLVPDTQYF | TGTGCCAGCAGCCAAGGACTAGTTCCAGATACGCAGTATTTT
few | - | TRBJ2-1 | TRBV13 | CASSTELYNEQFF | TGTGCCAGCAGTACAGAACTCTACAATGAGCAGTTCTTC
- | - | TRBJ1-2 | TRBV30 | CAWSVYKGYTF | TGTGCCTGGAGTGTTTACAAGGGCTACACCTTC
- | TRBD1 | TRBJ2-7 | TRBV9 | CASSPRQGSYEQYF | TGTGCCAGCAGCCCAAGACAGGGTTCCTACGAGCAGTACTTC
many | TRBD1 | TRBJ1-1 | TRBV30 | CAWSRRGRNTEAFF | TGTGCCTGGAGCCGGAGGGGGCGGAACACTGAAGCTTTCTTT
few | - | TRBJ1-1 | TRBV20-1 | CSAIPGFFAFF | TGCAGTGCTATCCCCGGTTTTTTCGCTTTCTTT
- | - | TRBJ2-7 | TRBV4-3 | CASSQVRTDIYEQYF | TGCGCCAGCAGCCAAGTACGGACGGATATCTACGAGCAGTACTTC
- | - | TRBJ1-1 | TRBV5-1 | CASRPRQGNTEAFF | TGCGCCAGCAGACCGAGACAAGGGAACACTGAAGCTTTCTTT
- | - | TRBJ2-3 | TRBV11-2 | CASSSQGGTTDTQYF | TGTGCCAGCAGCTCTCAAGGCGGGACCACAGATACGCAGTATTTT
- | - | TRBJ1-4 | TRBV7-9 | CASSLGQNNEKLFF | TGTGCCAGCAGCCTAGGGCAGAACAATGAAAAACTGTTTTTT
- | - | TRBJ2-3 | TRBV2 | CASSDRQTTDTQYF | TGTGCCAGCAGTGACAGACAGACCACAGATACGCAGTATTTT
many | TRBD1 | TRBJ1-2 | TRBV5-4 | CASSQPGTGYGYTF | TGTGCCAGCAGCCAACCCGGGACAGGCTATGGCTACACCTTC